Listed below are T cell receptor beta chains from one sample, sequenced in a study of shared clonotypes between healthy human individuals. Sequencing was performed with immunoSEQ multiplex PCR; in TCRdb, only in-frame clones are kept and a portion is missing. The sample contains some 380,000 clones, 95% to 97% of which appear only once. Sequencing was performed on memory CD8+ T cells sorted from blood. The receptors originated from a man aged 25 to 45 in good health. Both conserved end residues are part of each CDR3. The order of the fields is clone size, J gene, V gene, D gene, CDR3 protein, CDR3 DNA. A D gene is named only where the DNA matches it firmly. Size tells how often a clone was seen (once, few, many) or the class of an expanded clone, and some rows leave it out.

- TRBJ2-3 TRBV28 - CASSLLATSTDTQYF TGTGCCAGCAGTTTACTAGCAACTAGCACAGATACGCAGTATTTT
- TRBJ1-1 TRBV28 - CASRHDTNKAFF TGTGCCAGCAGACACGACACCAACAAAGCTTTCTTT
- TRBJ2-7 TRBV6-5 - CASGNYRALSYEQYF TGTGCCAGCGGTAATTACAGGGCCCTCTCCTACGAGCAGTACTTC
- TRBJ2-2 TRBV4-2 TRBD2 CASSQEVAGSGTGELFF TGTGCCAGCAGCCAAGAGGTAGCGGGATCTGGCACCGGGGAGCTGTTTTTT
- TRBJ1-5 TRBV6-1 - CAILQGPYSNQPQHF TGTGCCATCCTACAGGGACCCTATAGCAATCAGCCCCAGCATTTT
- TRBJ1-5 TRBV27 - CASSLSQNQPQHF TGTGCCAGCAGTTTATCACAAAATCAGCCCCAGCATTTT
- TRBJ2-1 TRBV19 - CASSIADNEQFF TGTGCCAGTAGCATAGCGGATAATGAGCAGTTCTTC
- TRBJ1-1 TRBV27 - CASSFRENTEAFF TGTGCCAGCAGTTTTCGGGAGAACACTGAAGCTTTCTTT
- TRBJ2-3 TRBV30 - CAWSPRGRFTDTQYF TGTGCCTGGAGTCCCCGTGGTCGGTTCACAGATACGCAGTATTTT
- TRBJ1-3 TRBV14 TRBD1 CASSQDRARDRKNTIYF TGTGCCAGCAGCCAAGATCGCGCCCGGGACAGAAAAAACACCATATATTTT
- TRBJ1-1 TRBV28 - CASSLLGVEAFF TGTGCCAGCAGTTTACTTGGAGTTGAAGCTTTCTTT
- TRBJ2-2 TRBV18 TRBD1 CASSPPSSRQGNTGELFF TGTGCCAGCTCACCACCGTCAAGTCGACAGGGAAACACCGGGGAGCTGTTTTTT
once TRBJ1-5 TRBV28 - CASTSAAQPQHF TGTGCCAGCACATCAGCCGCTCAGCCCCAGCATTTT
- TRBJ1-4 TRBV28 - CASSPPTDEKLFF TGTGCCAGCAGTCCCCCGACGGACGAAAAACTGTTTTTT
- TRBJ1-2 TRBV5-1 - CASSLEFGQSYGYTF TGCGCCAGCAGCTTGGAGTTCGGACAGAGCTATGGCTACACCTTC
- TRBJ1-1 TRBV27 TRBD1 CASSFGRGLMNTEAFF TGTGCCAGCAGTTTTGGCAGGGGGCTCATGAACACTGAAGCTTTCTTT
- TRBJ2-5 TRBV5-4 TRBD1 CASSRPDRAGETQYF TGTGCCAGCAGCAGACCGGACAGGGCGGGGGAGACCCAGTACTTC
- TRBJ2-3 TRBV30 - CAWSRPEALTDTQYF TGTGCCTGGAGTCGGCCGGAGGCACTCACAGATACGCAGTATTTT
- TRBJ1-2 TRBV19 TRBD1 CASSISTGGYGYTF TGTGCCAGTAGTATTTCGACAGGGGGCTATGGCTACACCTTC
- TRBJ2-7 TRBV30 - CAWSVGGGAYEQYF TGTGCCTGGAGTGTAGGAGGGGGGGCCTACGAGCAGTACTTC
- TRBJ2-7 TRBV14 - CASSPEGFGEQYF TGTGCCAGCAGCCCGGAGGGCTTCGGAGAGCAGTACTTC
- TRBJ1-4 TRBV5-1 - CASSRDLNEKLFF TGCGCCAGCAGCCGGGACCTTAATGAAAAACTGTTTTTT
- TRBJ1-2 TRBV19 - CASSIRDRRSSDYGYTF TGTGCCAGTAGTATTAGAGACAGGAGAAGCTCGGACTATGGCTACACCTTC
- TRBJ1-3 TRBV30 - CAWSVSVGGNTIYF TGTGCCTGGAGTGTATCGGTTGGGGGAAACACCATATATTTT
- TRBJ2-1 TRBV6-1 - CASSLVAGYNEQFF TGTGCCAGCAGTCTGGTTGCGGGTTACAATGAGCAGTTCTTC
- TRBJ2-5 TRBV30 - CAWSVMETQYF TGTGCCTGGAGTGTAATGGAGACCCAGTACTTC
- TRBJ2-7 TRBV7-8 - CASSLRVRSHEQYF TGTGCCAGCAGCTTAAGGGTCAGGTCGCACGAGCAGTACTTC